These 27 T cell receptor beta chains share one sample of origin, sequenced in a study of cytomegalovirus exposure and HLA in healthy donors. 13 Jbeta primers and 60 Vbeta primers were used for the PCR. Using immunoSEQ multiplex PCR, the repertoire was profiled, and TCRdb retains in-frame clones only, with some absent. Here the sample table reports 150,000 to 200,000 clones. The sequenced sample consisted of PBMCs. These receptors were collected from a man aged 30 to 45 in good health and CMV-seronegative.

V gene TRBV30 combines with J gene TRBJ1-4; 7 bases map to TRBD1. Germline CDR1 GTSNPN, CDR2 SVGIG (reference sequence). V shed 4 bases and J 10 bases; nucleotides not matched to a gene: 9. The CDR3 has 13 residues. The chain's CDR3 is CAWTPRQGGKLFF. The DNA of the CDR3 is TGTGCCTGGACCCCCCGACAGGGAGGAAAACTGTTTTTT.

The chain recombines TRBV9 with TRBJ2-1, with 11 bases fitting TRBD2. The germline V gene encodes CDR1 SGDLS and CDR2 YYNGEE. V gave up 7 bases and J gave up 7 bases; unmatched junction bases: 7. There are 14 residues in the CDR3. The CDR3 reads CASGGSGRGNEQFF. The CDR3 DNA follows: TGTGCCAGCGGGGGTAGCGGGAGGGGGAATGAGCAGTTCTTC.

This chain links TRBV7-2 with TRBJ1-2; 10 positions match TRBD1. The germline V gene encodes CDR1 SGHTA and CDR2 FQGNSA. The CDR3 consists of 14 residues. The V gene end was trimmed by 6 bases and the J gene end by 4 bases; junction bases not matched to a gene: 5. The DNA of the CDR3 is TGTGCCAGCAGACCGGGACAGGGGTTCTATGGCTACACCTTC. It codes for CASRPGQGFYGYTF.

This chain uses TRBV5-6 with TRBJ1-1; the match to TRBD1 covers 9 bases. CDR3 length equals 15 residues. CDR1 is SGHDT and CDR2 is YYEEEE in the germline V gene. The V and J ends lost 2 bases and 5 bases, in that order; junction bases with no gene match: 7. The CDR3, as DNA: TGTGCCAGCAGCTTAACAGGGGGCTGGGAGACTGAAGCTTTCTTT. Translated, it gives CASSLTGGWETEAFF.

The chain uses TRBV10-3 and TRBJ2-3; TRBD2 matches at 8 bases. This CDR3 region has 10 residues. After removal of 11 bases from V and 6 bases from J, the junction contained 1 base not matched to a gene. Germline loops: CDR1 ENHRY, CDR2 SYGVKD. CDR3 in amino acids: CASGGDTQYF. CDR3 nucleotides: TGTGCCTCGGGGGGGGATACGCAGTATTTT.

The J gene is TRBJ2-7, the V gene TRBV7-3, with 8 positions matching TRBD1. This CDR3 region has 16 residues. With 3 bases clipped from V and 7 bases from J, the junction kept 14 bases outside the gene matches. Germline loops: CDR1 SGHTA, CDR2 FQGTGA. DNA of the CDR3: TGTGCCAGCAGCTTTACCGGGACAGGCTCCTGGGAGGAGCAGTACTTC. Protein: CASSFTGTGSWEEQYF.

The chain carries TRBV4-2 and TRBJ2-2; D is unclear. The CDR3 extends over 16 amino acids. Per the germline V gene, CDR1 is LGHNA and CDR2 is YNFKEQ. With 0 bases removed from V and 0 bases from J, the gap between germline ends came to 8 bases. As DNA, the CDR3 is TGTGCCAGCAGCCAAGAACTGCCCGCGAACACCGGGGAGCTGTTTTTT. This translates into CASSQELPANTGELFF.

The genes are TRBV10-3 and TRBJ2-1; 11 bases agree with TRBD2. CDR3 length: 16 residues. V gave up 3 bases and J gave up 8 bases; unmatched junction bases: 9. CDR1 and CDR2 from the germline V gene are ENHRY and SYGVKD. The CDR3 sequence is CAISDPTSGIVDEQFF. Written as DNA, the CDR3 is TGTGCCATCAGTGACCCGACTAGCGGGATAGTCGATGAGCAGTTCTTC.

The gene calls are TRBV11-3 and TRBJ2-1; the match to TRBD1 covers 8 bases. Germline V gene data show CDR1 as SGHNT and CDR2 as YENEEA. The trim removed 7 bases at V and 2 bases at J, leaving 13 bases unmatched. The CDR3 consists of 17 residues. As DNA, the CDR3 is TGTGCCAGCACCCCCTCCCCGGGACAGGCAACCTACAATGAGCAGTTCTTC. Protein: CASTPSPGQATYNEQFF.

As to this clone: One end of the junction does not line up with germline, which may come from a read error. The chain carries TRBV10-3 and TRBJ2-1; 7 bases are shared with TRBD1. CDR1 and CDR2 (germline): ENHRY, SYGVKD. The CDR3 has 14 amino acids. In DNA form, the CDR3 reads TGTGCCTTCAGTGAGGGACAGAATAACAATGAGCAGTTCTTC. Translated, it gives CAFSEGQNNNEQFF.

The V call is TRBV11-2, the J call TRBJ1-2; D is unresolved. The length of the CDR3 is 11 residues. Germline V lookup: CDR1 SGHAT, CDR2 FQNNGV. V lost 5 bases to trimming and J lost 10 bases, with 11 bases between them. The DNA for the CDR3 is TGTGCCAGCAGCCTCACGGGGTTCTACACCTTC. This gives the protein CASSLTGFYTF.

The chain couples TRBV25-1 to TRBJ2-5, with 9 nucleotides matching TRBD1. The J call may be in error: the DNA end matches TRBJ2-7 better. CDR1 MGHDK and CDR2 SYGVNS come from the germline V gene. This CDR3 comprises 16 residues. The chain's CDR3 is CASSASGTGIFYEQYF. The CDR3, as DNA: TGTGCCAGCTCAGCCTCCGGGACAGGGATTTTCTACGAGCAGTACTTC.

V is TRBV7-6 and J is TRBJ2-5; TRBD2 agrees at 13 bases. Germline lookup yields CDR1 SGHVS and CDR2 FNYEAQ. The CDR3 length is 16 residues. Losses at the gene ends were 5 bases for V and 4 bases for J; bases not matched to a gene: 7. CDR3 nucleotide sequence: TGTGCCAGCAGCATCACCCGGACTAGCGGGGGAGAGACCCAGTACTTC. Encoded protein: CASSITRTSGGETQYF.

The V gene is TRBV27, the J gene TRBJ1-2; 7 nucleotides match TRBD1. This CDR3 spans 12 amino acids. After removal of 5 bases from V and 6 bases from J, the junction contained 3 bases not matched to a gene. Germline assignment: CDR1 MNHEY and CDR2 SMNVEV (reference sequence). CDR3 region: CASSPDRDGYTF. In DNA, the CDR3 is TGTGCCAGCAGTCCTGACAGGGATGGCTACACCTTC.

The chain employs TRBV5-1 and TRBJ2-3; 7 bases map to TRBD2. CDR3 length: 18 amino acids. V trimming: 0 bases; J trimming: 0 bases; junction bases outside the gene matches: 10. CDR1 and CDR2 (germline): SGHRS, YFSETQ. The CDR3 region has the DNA TGCGCCAGCAGCTTGGCCGGGACTACGGGTTTTAGCACAGATACGCAGTATTTT. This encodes CASSLAGTTGFSTDTQYF. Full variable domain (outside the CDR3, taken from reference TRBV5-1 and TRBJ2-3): KAGVTQTPRYLIKTRGQQVTLSCSPISGHRSVSWYQQTPGQGLQFLFEYFSETQRNKGNFPGRFSGRQFSNSRSEMNVSTLELGDSALYLCASSLAGTTGFSTDTQYFGPGTRLTVL.

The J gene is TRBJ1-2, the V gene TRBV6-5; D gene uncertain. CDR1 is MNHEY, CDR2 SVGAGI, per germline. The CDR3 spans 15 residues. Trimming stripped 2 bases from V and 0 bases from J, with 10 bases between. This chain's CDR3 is CASSYRHRANYGYTF. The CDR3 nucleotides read TGTGCCAGCAGTTACCGACACCGAGCTAACTATGGCTACACCTTC.

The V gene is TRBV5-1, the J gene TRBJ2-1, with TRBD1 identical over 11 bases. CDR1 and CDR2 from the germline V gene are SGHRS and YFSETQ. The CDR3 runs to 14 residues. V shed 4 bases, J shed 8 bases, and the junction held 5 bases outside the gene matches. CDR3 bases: TGCGCCAGCAGCCCCGGGACAGGGGGAGATGAGCAGTTCTTC. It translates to CASSPGTGGDEQFF.

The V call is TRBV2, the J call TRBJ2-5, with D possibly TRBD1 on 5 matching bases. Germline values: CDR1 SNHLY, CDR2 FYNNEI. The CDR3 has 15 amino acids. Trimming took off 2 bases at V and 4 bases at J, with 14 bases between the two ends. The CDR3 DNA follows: TGTGCCAGCAGTGAATCCCGTGGAAGGGGAGAGACCCAGTACTTC. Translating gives CASSESRGRGETQYF. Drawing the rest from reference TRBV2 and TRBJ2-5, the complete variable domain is EPEVTQTPSHQVTQMGQEVILRCVPISNHLYFYWYRQILGQKVEFLVSFYNNEISEKSEIFDDQFSVERPDGSNFTLKIRSTKLEDSAMYFCASSESRGRGETQYFGPGTRLLVL.

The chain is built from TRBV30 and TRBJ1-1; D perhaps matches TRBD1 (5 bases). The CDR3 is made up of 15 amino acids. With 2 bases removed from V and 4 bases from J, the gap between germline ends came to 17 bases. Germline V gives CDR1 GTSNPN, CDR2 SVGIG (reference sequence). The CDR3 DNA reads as TGTGCCTGGAGTCGCACGGACGGGGGGACCACTGAAGCTTTCTTT. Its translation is CAWSRTDGGTTEAFF.

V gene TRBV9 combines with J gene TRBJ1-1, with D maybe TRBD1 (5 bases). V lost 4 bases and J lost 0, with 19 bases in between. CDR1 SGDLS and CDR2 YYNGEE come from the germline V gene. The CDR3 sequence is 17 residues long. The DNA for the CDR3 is TGTGCCAGCAGCCCTTTTGGGGGGATCCCTATGAACACTGAAGCTTTCTTT. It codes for CASSPFGGIPMNTEAFF.

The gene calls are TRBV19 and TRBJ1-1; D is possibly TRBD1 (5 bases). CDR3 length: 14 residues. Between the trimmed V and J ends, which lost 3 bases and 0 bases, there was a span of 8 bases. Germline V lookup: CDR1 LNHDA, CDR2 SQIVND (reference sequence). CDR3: CASSMQGMNTEAFF. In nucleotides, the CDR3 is TGTGCCAGTAGTATGCAGGGAATGAACACTGAAGCTTTCTTT.

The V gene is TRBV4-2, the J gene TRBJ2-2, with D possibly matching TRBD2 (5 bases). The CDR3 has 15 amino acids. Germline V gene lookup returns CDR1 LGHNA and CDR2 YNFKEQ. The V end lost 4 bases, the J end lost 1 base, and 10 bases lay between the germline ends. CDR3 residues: CASSPSSGNTGELFF. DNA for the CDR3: TGTGCCAGCAGCCCCTCAAGCGGGAACACCGGGGAGCTGTTTTTT.

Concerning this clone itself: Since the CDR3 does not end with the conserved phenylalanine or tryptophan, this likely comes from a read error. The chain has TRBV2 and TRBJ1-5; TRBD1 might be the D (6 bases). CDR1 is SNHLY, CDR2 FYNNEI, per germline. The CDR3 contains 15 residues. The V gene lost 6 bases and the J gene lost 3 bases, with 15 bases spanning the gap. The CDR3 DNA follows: TGTGCCAGCAGCCGAAGTCAGGGACACAATCAGCCCCAGCATCTT. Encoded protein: CASSRSQGHNQPQHL.

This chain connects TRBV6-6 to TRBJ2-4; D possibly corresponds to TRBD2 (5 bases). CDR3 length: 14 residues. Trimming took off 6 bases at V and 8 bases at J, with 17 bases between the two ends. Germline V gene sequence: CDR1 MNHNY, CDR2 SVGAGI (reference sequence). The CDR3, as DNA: TGTGCCAGCAGCCAAACTAGTGGTGGGGACATTCAGTACTTC. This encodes CASSQTSGGDIQYF.

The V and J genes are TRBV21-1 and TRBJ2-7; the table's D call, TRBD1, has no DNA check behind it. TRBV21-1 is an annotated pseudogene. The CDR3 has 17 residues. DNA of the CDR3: TGTGCCAGCAGCAAAGCGGGACAGGGAAGACTTTTTTACGAGCAGTACTTC. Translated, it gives CASSKAGQGRLFYEQYF.

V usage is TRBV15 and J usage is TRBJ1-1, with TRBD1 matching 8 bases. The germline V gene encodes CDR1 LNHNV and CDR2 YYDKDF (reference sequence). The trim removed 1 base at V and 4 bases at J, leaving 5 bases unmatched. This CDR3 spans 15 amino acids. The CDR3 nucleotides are TGTGCCACCAGCAGAGGTGGACAGGGTGGCACTGAAGCTTTCTTT. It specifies CATSRGGQGGTEAFF.

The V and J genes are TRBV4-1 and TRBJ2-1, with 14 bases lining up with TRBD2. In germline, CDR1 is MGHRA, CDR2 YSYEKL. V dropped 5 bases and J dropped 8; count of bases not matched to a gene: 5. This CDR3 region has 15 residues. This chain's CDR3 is CASSAPGLAGDEQFF. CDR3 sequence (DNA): TGCGCCAGCAGCGCTCCGGGACTAGCGGGAGATGAGCAGTTCTTC.